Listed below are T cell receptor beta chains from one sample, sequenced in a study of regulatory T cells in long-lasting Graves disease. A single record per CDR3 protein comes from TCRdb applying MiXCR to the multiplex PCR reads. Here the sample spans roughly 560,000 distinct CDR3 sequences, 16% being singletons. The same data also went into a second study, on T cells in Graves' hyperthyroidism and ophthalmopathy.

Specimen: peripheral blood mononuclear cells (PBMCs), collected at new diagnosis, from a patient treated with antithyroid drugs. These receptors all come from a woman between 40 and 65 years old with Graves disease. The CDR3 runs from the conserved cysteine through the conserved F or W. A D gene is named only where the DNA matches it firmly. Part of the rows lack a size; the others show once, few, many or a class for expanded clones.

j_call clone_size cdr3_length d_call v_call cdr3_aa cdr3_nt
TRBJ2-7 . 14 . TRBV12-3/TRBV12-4 CASQGQGGTYEQYF TGTGCCAGCCAAGGACAGGGAGGGACCTACGAGCAGTACTTC
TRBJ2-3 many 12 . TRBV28 CASSPYGDTQYF TGTGCCAGCAGCCCATACGGGGATACGCAGTATTTT
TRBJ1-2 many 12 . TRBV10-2 CASRNEPYGYTF TGCGCCAGCAGGAACGAGCCCTATGGCTACACCTTC
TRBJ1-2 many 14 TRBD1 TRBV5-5 CASSHGTGGYGYTF TGTGCCAGCAGCCACGGGACAGGGGGCTATGGCTACACCTTC
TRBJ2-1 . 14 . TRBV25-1 CASRDTLNANEQFF TGTGCCAGCAGGGACACGTTAAATGCGAATGAGCAGTTCTTC
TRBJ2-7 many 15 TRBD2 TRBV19 CASTLRGGSSYEQYF TGTGCCAGTACCCTACGCGGGGGAAGCTCCTACGAGCAGTACTTC
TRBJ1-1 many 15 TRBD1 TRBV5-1 CASSLGQGRNTEAFF TGTGCCAGCAGCTTGGGACAGGGCAGGAACACTGAAGCTTTCTTT
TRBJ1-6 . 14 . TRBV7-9 CASSLKGQNSPLHF TGTGCCAGCAGCTTAAAGGGGCAGAATTCACCCCTCCACTTT
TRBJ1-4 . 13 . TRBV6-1 CASSEGLREKLFF TGTGCCAGCAGTGAAGGTCTCAGGGAAAAACTGTTTTTT
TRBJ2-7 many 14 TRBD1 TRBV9 CASSKGQSPYEQYF TGTGCCAGCAGCAAGGGACAGTCCCCCTACGAGCAGTACTTC
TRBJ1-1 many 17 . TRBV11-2 CASSLGGGLTKNTEAFF TGTGCCAGCAGCTTGGGGGGGGGACTCACAAAAAACACTGAAGCTTTCTTT
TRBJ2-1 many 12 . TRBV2 CASSEGGAKQFF TGTGCCAGCAGTGAAGGGGGGGCAAAGCAGTTCTTC
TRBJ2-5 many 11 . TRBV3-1 CASSQVRDQYF TGTGCCAGCAGCCAAGTCCGGGACCAGTACTTC
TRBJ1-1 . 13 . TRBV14 CASSQVEPSEAFF TGTGCCAGCAGCCAAGTCGAGCCCAGTGAAGCTTTCTTT
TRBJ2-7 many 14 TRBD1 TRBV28 CASRYDRGRGEQYF TGTGCCAGCAGGTACGACAGGGGGAGAGGCGAGCAGTACTTC
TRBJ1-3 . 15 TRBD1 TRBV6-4 CASSPRDRAGNTIYF TGTGCCAGCAGCCCCAGGGACAGGGCTGGAAACACCATATATTTT
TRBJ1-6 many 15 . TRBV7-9 CASSSAERLYSPLHF TGTGCCAGCAGCTCCGCAGAAAGGCTATATTCACCCCTCCACTTT
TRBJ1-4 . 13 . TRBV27 CASSLIPGEKLFF TGTGCCAGCAGTTTAATCCCGGGGGAAAAACTGTTTTTT
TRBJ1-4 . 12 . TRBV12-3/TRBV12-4 CASSIQGKKLFF TGTGCCAGCAGTATACAGGGAAAAAAACTGTTTTTT
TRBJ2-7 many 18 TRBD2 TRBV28 CASKIGPFSGTSSYEQYF TGTGCCAGCAAAATCGGGCCCTTCTCCGGGACTAGCTCCTACGAGCAGTACTTC
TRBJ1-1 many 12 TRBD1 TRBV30 CAWRQGADEAFF TGTGCCTGGAGACAGGGGGCGGATGAAGCTTTCTTT
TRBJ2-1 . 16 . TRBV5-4 CASSSGGGLTYNEQFF TGTGCCAGCAGCTCTGGAGGGGGGCTCACCTACAATGAGCAGTTCTTC
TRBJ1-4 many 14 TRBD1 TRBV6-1 CASNRQGPYEKLFF TGTGCCAGCAACCGACAGGGGCCGTATGAAAAACTGTTTTTT
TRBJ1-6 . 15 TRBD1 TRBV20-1 CSATTGASDDSPLHF TGCAGTGCTACGACAGGGGCGTCAGATGATTCACCCCTCCACTTT
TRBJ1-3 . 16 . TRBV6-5 CTSSYPPRSGGNTIYF TGTACCAGCAGTTACCCCCCGCGGTCGGGTGGAAACACCATATATTTT
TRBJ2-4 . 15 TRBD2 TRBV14 CASSQVGGGRDIQYF TGCGCCAGCAGCCAAGTTGGGGGGGGACGGGACATTCAGTACTTC